One sample yielded the 23 T cell receptor beta chains listed below, sequenced in a study of response to subunit inactivated influenza vaccine. TCRdb reanalysed the RT-PCR reads using MiXCR and keeps one entry per CDR3 protein. Here the sample spans under 200,000 distinct CDR3 sequences, approximately 11% being singletons. Here the sequenced sample was CD8+ T cells sorted from PBMCs, taken around 25 months after vaccination. All receptors come from a man aged 50-75 years who received an inactivated influenza vaccine.

This rearrangement joins TRBV7-9 to TRBJ2-5; D uncertain. CDR3 size: 14 residues. Germline assignment: CDR1 SEHNR and CDR2 FQNEAQ (reference sequence). V shed 1 base and J shed 0 bases, with 6 bases lying between them. CDR3 in DNA: TGTGCCAGCAGCTTAGAATTGTACCAAGAGACCCAGTACTTC. Its protein is CASSLELYQETQYF. The complete variable domain, with remaining parts taken from reference TRBV7-9 and TRBJ2-5, reads DTGVSQNPRHKITKRGQNVTFRCDPISEHNRLYWYRQTLGQGPEFLTYFQNEAQLEKSRLLSDRFSAERPKGSFSTLEIQRTEQGDSAMYLCASSLELYQETQYFGPGTRLLVL.

This clonotype was counted a few times. This sequence joins TRBV20-1 and TRBJ2-4; a weak D match, TRBD1 (5 bases). In germline, CDR1 is DFQATT, CDR2 SNEGSKA (reference sequence). The V and J ends lost 0 bases and 7 bases respectively, with 10 bases between them. The CDR3 is 13 amino acids. CDR3 region: CSARDLKGNIQYF. The CDR3 DNA follows: TGCAGTGCTAGAGATTTGAAGGGGAACATTCAGTACTTC.

This clonotype was picked up a small number of times. The chain combines TRBV5-1 with TRBJ2-7; weak D call: TRBD2 (6 bases). This CDR3 contains 14 residues. Trimming shortened V by 4 bases and J by 7 bases, and 18 bases separated the two germline ends. Germline V gives CDR1 SGHRS, CDR2 YFSETQ. The chain's CDR3 is CASSTGYGTLEQYF. The CDR3 region has the DNA TGCGCCAGCAGCACTGGATACGGGACTCTGGAGCAGTACTTC.

The table lists this clonotype with a few counts. The chain recombines TRBV20-1 with TRBJ2-7, with 10 bases identical to TRBD2. V shed 5 bases and J 3 bases; nucleotides not matched to a gene: 7. CDR1 is DFQATT, CDR2 SNEGSKA, per germline (reference sequence). The CDR3 has 14 amino acids. CDR3 region: CSARTSGTFYEQYF. As DNA, the CDR3 is TGCAGTGCTCGTACTAGCGGGACGTTCTACGAGCAGTACTTC.

At least ten counts were recorded for this clonotype. The V call is TRBV7-2, the J call TRBJ2-7, with D unresolved. The germline V gene has CDR1 SGHTA and CDR2 FQGNSA. V dropped 1 base and J dropped 3 bases, with 10 bases sitting between them. The CDR3 covers 14 residues. CDR3 DNA: TGTGCCAGCAGCTTAGAGGACCCATACTACGAGCAGTACTTC. Translation: CASSLEDPYYEQYF.

The table lists this clonotype with a few counts. The J gene is TRBJ1-6, the V gene TRBV4-2; D is unclear. CDR1 LGHNA and CDR2 YNFKEQ come from the germline V gene. CDR3 length: 16 residues. Trimming took 1 base from V and 2 from J, leaving 9 bases between them. The CDR3 protein is CASSQGSFPYNSPLHF. The CDR3 nucleotides are TGTGCCAGCAGCCAAGGTAGCTTCCCCTATAATTCACCCCTCCACTTT.

This clonotype came up a few times. The rearrangement joins TRBV20-1 to TRBJ2-7; a possible D gene is TRBD2 (5 bases). V lost 3 bases and J lost 4, with 19 bases in between. Germline CDR1 reads DFQATT; CDR2 reads SNEGSKA (reference sequence). The CDR3 sequence is 15 residues long. CDR3: CSARVPPSGGYEQYF. For the CDR3, the DNA is TGCAGTGCTAGGGTCCCGCCCAGCGGAGGTTACGAGCAGTACTTC.

This clonotype was counted many times. The gene calls are TRBV5-1 and TRBJ1-2; D is unclear. Germline CDR1 reads SGHRS; CDR2 reads YFSETQ. This CDR3 spans 12 amino acids. V was clipped by 6 bases and J by 1 base, with 7 bases between them. CDR3 sequence (DNA): TGCGCCAGCACCACAGATAACTATGGCTACACCTTC. Its translation: CASTTDNYGYTF.

This chain uses TRBV28 with TRBJ2-3; no clear D gene. The CDR3 consists of 13 residues. Trimming cost V 4 bases and J 2 bases, with 7 bases left between them. Per the germline V gene, CDR1 is MDHEN and CDR2 is SYDVKM. The CDR3 sequence: CASSWQHTDTQYF. CDR3 coding DNA: TGTGCCAGCAGTTGGCAACACACAGATACGCAGTATTTT.

This clonotype came up once. The chain carries TRBV6-2 or TRBV6-3 and TRBJ1-1; no definite D call. Germline CDR1 MNHEY, CDR2 SVGEGT. There are 14 residues in the CDR3. V lost 6 bases, J lost 1 base, and 12 bases lay in between. The CDR3 DNA reads as TGTGCCAGCAGAAGCCTGTTAAGGAACACTGAAGCTTTCTTT. Translating gives CASRSLLRNTEAFF.

This clonotype was detected ten times or more. The chain carries TRBV4-3 and TRBJ2-1; unclear D gene. CDR1 and CDR2 from the germline V gene are LGHNA and YSLEER. Trimming cost V 2 bases and J 0 bases, with 8 bases left between them. The CDR3 consists of 15 residues. The CDR3 sequence: CASSQTPSSYNEQFF. The CDR3 DNA reads TGCGCCAGCAGCCAAACACCGAGCTCCTACAATGAGCAGTTCTTC.

This clonotype was observed a few times. The rearrangement uses TRBV27 and TRBJ2-7; D call uncertain. Looked up from germline, CDR1 is MNHEY and CDR2 is SMNVEV (reference sequence). V lost 6 bases and J lost 1, with 10 bases in between. This CDR3 is 13 amino acids long. As DNA, the CDR3 is TGTGCCAGCAGCTTAACTCTATCCTACGAGCAGTACTTC. It yields the protein CASSLTLSYEQYF.

The rearrangement links TRBV2 to TRBJ2-2, with D perhaps TRBD1 (5 bases). Germline assignment: CDR1 SNHLY and CDR2 FYNNEI. The CDR3 is 15 amino acids. The V and J ends lost 3 bases and 5 bases respectively, with 13 bases between them. DNA for the CDR3: TGTGCCAGCAGTGAGGGGCCAATGAATACCGGGGAGCTGTTTTTT. Protein sequence: CASSEGPMNTGELFF.

This clonotype was counted only a few times. The V gene is TRBV12-3 or TRBV12-4, the J gene TRBJ2-2; TRBD2 aligns across 8 bases. This CDR3 region has 19 residues. J lost 5 bases, V lost 5 bases, and 19 bases had no gene match. The CDR3 DNA is TGTGCCAGCAGTCTTATTCCGGGACTAGGGACCTGGGGGACCGGGGAGCTGTTTTTT. Amino acids: CASSLIPGLGTWGTGELFF.

This clonotype is a singleton in its sample. The V call is TRBV28, the J call TRBJ2-7; 7 bases fit TRBD1. CDR1 is MDHEN, CDR2 SYDVKM, per germline. The CDR3 length is 16 residues. J gave up 0 bases and V 5 bases, and 10 bases lay outside the gene matches. The CDR3 loop is CASSLPIQGVSYEQYF. The CDR3 DNA is TGTGCCAGCAGTCTTCCTATTCAGGGGGTCTCCTACGAGCAGTACTTC. The full variable domain, completed using reference TRBV28 and TRBJ2-7, is DVKVTQSSRYLVKRTGEKVFLECVQDMDHENMFWYRQDPGLGLRLIYFSYDVKMKEKGDIPEGYSVSREKKERFSLILESASTNQTSMYLCASSLPIQGVSYEQYFGPGTRLTVT.

This clonotype occurred a few times. CDR3 in DNA: TGTGCCACCAGCAGAGCCCTAGGGACAGGGGTTTCTGGGGCCAACGTCCTGACTTTC. Its translation is CATSRALGTGVSGANVLTF. The chain links TRBV15 to TRBJ2-6, with TRBD1 identical over 10 bases. CDR1 and CDR2 from the germline V gene are LNHNV and YYDKDF (reference sequence). J gave up 1 base and V 1 base, and 7 bases lay outside the gene matches. The CDR3 covers 19 residues.

The table lists this clonotype with a few counts. V is TRBV5-6 and J is TRBJ1-3; no definite D call. V shed 2 bases and J shed 0 bases, with 6 bases lying between them. Germline V lookup: CDR1 SGHDT, CDR2 YYEEEE. The CDR3 has 14 residues. CDR3 bases: TGTGCCAGCAGCTTACTGAGCTCTGGAAACACCATATATTTT. As protein: CASSLLSSGNTIYF. Combining the CDR3 with reference TRBV5-6 and TRBJ1-3 gives the whole variable domain DAGVTQSPTHLIKTRGQQVTLRCSPKSGHDTVSWYQQALGQGPQFIFQYYEEEERQRGNFPDRFSGHQFPNYSSELNVNALLLGDSALYLCASSLLSSGNTIYFGEGSWLTVV.

This clonotype was counted between two and nine times. The chain uses TRBV24-1 and TRBJ2-1, with D tentatively TRBD2 (5 bases). Germline-derived CDR1 and CDR2 are KGHDR and SFDVKD. This CDR3 has 11 residues. V gave up 10 bases and J gave up 8 bases, with 11 bases separating them. The CDR3 DNA reads as TGTGCCACGGGAGTTGGCTATGAGCAGTTCTTC. Translating gives CATGVGYEQFF.

This clonotype has just a few counts. The genes are TRBV29-1 and TRBJ2-7; D is possibly TRBD1 (6 bases). The CDR3 covers 11 residues. Trimming removed 6 bases from V and 3 bases from J, with 9 bases in between. Germline CDR1 and CDR2: SQVTM and ANQGSEA. The CDR3 region has the DNA TGCAGCGTAGGCAGGGGCTACGAGCAGTACTTC. Translated: CSVGRGYEQYF.

This clonotype was counted only a few times. The J gene is TRBJ2-7, the V gene TRBV29-1; D not certain. Trimming took off 1 base at V and 3 bases at J, with 7 bases between the two ends. CDR3 length: 12 amino acids. The germline V gene has CDR1 SQVTM and CDR2 ANQGSEA. CDR3 region: CSVEAADYEQYF. The CDR3, as DNA: TGCAGCGTTGAAGCGGCAGACTACGAGCAGTACTTC.

This clonotype was counted ten times or more. The chain has TRBV4-3 and TRBJ2-7, with 8 bases fitting TRBD2. Trimming at V came to 2 bases and at J to 6 bases, leaving 12 bases not matched to a gene. Germline loops: CDR1 LGHNA, CDR2 YSLEER. This CDR3 contains 16 residues. The CDR3 bases are TGCGCCAGCAGCCAAATTTGGACTAGCTTTTTGGGCGAGCAGTACTTC. This codes for CASSQIWTSFLGEQYF.

Many counts were recorded for this clonotype. The rearrangement joins TRBV7-9 to TRBJ1-4; TRBD1 might be the D (5 bases). This CDR3 is 14 amino acids long. CDR1 is SEHNR and CDR2 is FQNEAQ in the germline V gene (reference sequence). V lost 5 bases to trimming and J lost 4 bases, with 11 bases between them. CDR3 coding DNA: TGTGCCAGCAGCCAGACAGTGCTTAATGAAAAACTGTTTTTT. This encodes CASSQTVLNEKLFF.

A few counts support this clonotype. This chain uses TRBV4-3 with TRBJ2-7, with 9 nucleotides matching TRBD1. CDR1 and CDR2 from the germline V gene are LGHNA and YSLEER. V lost 0 bases and J lost 7; bases outside the gene matches: 7. The CDR3 extends over 15 amino acids. The CDR3 loop is CASSQDGGQGWEQYF. DNA of the CDR3: TGCGCCAGCAGCCAAGATGGGGGACAGGGCTGGGAGCAGTACTTC.